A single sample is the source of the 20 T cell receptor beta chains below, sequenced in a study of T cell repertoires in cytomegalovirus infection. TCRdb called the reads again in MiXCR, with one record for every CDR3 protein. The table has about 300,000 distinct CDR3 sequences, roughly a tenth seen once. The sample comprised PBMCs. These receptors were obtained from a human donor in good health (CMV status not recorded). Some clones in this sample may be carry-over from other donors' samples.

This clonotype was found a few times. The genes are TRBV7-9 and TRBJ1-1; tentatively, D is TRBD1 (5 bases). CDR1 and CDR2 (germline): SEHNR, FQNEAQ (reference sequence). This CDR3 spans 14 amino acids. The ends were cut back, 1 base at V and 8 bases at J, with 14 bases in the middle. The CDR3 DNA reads TGTGCCAGCAGCTTAGGGGGCTCTGGACTCGAAGCTTTCTTT. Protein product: CASSLGGSGLEAFF. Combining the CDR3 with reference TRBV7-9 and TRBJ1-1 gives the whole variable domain DTGVSQNPRHKITKRGQNVTFRCDPISEHNRLYWYRQTLGQGPEFLTYFQNEAQLEKSRLLSDRFSAERPKGSFSTLEIQRTEQGDSAMYLCASSLGGSGLEAFFGQGTRLTVV.

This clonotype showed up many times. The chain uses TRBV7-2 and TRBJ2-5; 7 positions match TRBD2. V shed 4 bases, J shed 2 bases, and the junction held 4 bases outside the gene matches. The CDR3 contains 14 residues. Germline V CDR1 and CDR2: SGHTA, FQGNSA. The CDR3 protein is CASSSYSGQETQYF. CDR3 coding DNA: TGTGCCAGCAGCTCCTATAGCGGGCAAGAGACCCAGTACTTC. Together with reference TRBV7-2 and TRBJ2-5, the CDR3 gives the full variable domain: GAGVSQSPSNKVTEKGKDVELRCDPISGHTALYWYRQSLGQGLEFLIYFQGNSAPDKSGLPSDRFSAERTGGSVSTLTIQRTQQEDSAVYLCASSSYSGQETQYFGPGTRLLVL.

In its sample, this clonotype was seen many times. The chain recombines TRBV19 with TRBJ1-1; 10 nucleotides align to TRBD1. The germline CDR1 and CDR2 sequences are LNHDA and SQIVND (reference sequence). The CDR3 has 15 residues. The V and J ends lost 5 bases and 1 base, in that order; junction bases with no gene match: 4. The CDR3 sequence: CASSFRTGGNTEAFF. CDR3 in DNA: TGTGCCAGTAGTTTCCGGACAGGGGGGAACACTGAAGCTTTCTTT.

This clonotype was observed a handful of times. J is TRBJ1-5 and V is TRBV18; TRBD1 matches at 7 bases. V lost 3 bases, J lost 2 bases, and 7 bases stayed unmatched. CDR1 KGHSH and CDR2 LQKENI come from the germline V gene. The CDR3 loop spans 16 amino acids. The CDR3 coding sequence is TGTGCCAGCTCACCCCGACAGGGAAGGGGCAATCAGCCCCAGCATTTT. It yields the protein CASSPRQGRGNQPQHF.

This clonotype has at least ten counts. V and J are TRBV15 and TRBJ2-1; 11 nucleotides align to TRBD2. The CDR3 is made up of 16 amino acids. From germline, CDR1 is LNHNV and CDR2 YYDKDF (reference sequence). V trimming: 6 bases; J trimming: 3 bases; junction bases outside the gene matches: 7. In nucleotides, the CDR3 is TGTGCCACCAGAACGACGACTAGCGGGGTCTACAATGAGCAGTTCTTC. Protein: CATRTTTSGVYNEQFF. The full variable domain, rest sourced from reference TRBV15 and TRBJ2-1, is DAMVIQNPRYQVTQFGKPVTLSCSQTLNHNVMYWYQQKSSQAPKLLFHYYDKDFNNEADTPDNFQSRRPNTSFCFLDIRSPGLGDTAMYLCATRTTTSGVYNEQFFGPGTRLTVL.

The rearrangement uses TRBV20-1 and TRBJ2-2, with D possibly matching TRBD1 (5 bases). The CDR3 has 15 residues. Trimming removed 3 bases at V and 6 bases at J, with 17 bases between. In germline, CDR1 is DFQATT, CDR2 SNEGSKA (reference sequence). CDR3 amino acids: CSARKQALVPGELFF. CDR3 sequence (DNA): TGCAGTGCTAGGAAACAGGCCCTGGTACCCGGGGAGCTGTTTTTT.

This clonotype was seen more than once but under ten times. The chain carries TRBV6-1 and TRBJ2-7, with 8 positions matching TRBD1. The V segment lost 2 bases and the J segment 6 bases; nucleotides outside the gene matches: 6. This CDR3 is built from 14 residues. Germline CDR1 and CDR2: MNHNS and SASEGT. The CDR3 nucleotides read TGTGCCAGCAGTGAAAGGACAGGGAAGGGCGAGCAGTACGTC. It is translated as CASSERTGKGEQYV.

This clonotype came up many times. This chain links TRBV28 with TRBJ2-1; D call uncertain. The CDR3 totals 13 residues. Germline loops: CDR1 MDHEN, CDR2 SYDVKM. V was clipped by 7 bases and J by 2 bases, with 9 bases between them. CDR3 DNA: TGTGCCAGCACCCGAACTACCTACAATGAGCAGTTCTTC. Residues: CASTRTTYNEQFF.

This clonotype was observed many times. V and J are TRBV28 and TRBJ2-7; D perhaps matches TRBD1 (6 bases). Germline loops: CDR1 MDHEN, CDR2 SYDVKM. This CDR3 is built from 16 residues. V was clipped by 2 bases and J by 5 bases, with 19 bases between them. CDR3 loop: CASSLASGVSTHEQYV. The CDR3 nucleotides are TGTGCCAGCAGTTTAGCCTCAGGGGTTAGTACCCACGAGCAGTACGTC.

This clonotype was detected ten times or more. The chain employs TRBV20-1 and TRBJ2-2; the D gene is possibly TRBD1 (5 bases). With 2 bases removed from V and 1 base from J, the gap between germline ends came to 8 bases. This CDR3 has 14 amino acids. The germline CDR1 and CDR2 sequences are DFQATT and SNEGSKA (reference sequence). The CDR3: CSARRQGNTGELFF. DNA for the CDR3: TGCAGTGCTAGAAGGCAGGGGAACACCGGGGAGCTGTTTTTT.

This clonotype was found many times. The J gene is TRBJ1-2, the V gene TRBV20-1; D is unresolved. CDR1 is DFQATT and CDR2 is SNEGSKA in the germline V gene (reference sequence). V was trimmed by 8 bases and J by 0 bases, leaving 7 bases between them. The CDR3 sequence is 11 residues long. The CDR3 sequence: CSSIANYGYTF. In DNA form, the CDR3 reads TGCAGTTCAATAGCTAACTATGGCTACACCTTC.

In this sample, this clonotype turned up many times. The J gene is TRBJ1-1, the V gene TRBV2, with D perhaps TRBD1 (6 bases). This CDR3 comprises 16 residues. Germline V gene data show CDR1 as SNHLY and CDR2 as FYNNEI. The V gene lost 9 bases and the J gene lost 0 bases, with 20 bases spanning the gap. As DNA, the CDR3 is TGTGCCAGTCCGATGGCACAGGGTGTGGTGAACACTGAAGCTTTCTTT. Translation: CASPMAQGVVNTEAFF.

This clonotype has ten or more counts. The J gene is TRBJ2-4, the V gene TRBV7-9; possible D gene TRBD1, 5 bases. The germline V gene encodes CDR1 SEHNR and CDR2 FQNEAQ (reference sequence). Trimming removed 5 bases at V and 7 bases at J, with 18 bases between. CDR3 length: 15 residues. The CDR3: CASSLIKGNLNIQYF. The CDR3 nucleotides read TGTGCCAGCAGCCTCATCAAGGGGAATTTGAACATTCAGTACTTC.

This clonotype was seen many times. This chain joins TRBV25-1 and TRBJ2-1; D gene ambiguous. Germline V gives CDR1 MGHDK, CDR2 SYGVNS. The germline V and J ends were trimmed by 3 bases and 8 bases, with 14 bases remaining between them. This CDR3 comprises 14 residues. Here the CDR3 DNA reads TGTGCCAGCAGTGACCGATGGGGTATGGATGAGCAGTTCTTC. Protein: CASSDRWGMDEQFF.

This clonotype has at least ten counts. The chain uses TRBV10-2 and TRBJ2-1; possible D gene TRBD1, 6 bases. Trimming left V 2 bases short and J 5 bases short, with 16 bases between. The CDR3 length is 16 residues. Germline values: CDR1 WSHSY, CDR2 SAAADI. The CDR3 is CASSEGTGKRHNEQFF. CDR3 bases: TGCGCCAGCAGTGAGGGTACAGGGAAGAGGCACAATGAGCAGTTCTTC.

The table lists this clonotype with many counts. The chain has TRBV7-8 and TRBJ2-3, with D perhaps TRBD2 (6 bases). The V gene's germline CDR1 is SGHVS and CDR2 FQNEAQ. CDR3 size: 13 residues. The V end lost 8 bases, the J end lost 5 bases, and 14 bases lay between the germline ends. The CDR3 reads CASLTSLGDTQYF. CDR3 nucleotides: TGTGCCAGCCTTACTAGCCTGGGAGATACGCAGTATTTT.

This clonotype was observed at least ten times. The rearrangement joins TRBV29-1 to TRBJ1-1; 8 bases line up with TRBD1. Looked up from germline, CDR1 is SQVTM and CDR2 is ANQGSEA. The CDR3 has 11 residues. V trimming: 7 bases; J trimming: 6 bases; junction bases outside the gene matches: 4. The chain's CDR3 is CSADRGAEAFF. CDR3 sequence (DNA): TGCAGCGCCGACAGGGGTGCTGAAGCTTTCTTT.

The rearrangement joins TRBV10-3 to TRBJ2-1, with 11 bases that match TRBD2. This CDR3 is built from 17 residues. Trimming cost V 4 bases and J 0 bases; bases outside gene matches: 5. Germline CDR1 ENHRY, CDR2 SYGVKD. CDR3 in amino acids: CAISGVAGGLSYNEQFF. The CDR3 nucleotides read TGTGCCATCAGTGGAGTAGCGGGGGGGCTCTCCTACAATGAGCAGTTCTTC.

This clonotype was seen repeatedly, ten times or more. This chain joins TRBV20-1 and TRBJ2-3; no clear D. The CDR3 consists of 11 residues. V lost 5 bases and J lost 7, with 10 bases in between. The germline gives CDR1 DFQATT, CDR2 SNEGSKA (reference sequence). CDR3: CSAPTHYTQYF. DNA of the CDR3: TGCAGTGCTCCGACACACTATACGCAGTATTTT.

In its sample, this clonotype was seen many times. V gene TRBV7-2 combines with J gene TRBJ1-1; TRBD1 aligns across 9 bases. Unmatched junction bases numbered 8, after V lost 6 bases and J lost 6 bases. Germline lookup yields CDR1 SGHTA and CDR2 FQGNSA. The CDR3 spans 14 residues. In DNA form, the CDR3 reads TGTGCCAGCAGAGGGGACAGGGCGATACCTGAAGCTTTCTTT. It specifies CASRGDRAIPEAFF. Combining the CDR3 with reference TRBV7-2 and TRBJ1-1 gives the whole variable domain GAGVSQSPSNKVTEKGKDVELRCDPISGHTALYWYRQSLGQGLEFLIYFQGNSAPDKSGLPSDRFSAERTGGSVSTLTIQRTQQEDSAVYLCASRGDRAIPEAFFGQGTRLTVV.